This TCR beta chain was identified during a study of cytomegalovirus exposure and HLA in healthy donors. Study outcomes and limitations: Most sequenced TCRs were rare (though some public TCRs occurred in many donors). Later, an analysis found that common viral pathogens appeared to be linked with several of the most significant clusters. Three CMV-associated chains were confirmed in vitro to be specific for CMV antigens. Associated with cytomegalovirus, according to the listing, were 150 to 200 TCR beta chains.

In regard to this clone: Its antigen remains unidentified.

13 Jbeta primers and 60 Vbeta primers were used for the PCR. The method was immunoSEQ multiplex PCR; TCRdb's version includes in-frame clones alone and lacks a portion of them. The sample holds approximately 160,000 clones, about two thirds seen once. CDR3 length: 16 amino acids. Germline CDR1 SGDLS, CDR2 YYNGEE. Between the trimmed V and J ends, which lost 0 bases and 0 bases, there was a span of 7 bases. This chain links TRBV9 with TRBJ1-6; D uncertain. This TCR came from a woman under 30 in good health and CMV-seropositive. What was sequenced was PBMCs. The CDR3 sequence is CASSVGISSYNSPLHF. CDR3 DNA: TGTGCCAGCAGCGTAGGTATCAGCTCCTATAATTCACCCCTCCACTTT.